Following are 13 T cell receptor beta chains from one sample sequenced in a study of T cells after yellow fever vaccination. From the 5' RACE reads, TCRdb called clonotypes with MiXCR, one entry per CDR3 protein. The data contain roughly 350,000 distinct CDR3 sequences, approximately 4% of them seen just once; the ten biggest clones take up under 30%. The specimen comprised PBMCs, sampled 5 days after the yellow fever booster vaccination. These receptors were collected from a man aged 18 to 29 who received the YFV17D yellow fever vaccine.

This clonotype was seen only a few times. The rearrangement joins TRBV6-2 or TRBV6-3 to TRBJ2-7, with 8 bases aligning to TRBD1. The CDR3 sequence is 15 residues long. The trim removed 6 bases at V and 2 bases at J, leaving 9 bases unmatched. In germline, CDR1 is MNHEY, CDR2 SVGEGT. CDR3 residues: CASRPSTGVTYEQYF. CDR3 nucleotide sequence: TGTGCCAGCAGACCTTCGACAGGGGTCACCTACGAGCAGTACTTC.

This clonotype was counted only a few times. The CDR3 DNA sequence: TGCGCCAGCCCCAGGGCAGCCCTACCTGAGCAGTACGTC. It translates to CASPRAALPEQYV. The chain couples TRBV10-1 to TRBJ2-7; D is perhaps TRBD1 (5 bases). CDR3 length: 13 amino acids. CDR1 is WNHNN and CDR2 is SYGVQD in the germline V gene (reference sequence). V shed 8 bases and J shed 7 bases, with 18 bases lying between them.

This clonotype was picked up a small number of times. The J gene is TRBJ2-6, the V gene TRBV7-2; no definite D call. There are 17 residues in the CDR3. V dropped 5 bases and J dropped 1 base, with 15 bases sitting between them. Germline loops: CDR1 SGHTA, CDR2 FQGNSA. The CDR3 coding sequence is TGTGCCAGCAGCCCAGACACCGGATCTTCTGGGGCCAACGTCCTGACTTTC. Its protein product is CASSPDTGSSGANVLTF.

This clonotype was seen a handful of times. J is TRBJ2-7 and V is TRBV9; the D gene is possibly TRBD1 (5 bases). The CDR3 covers 10 residues. V was trimmed by 6 bases and J by 12 bases, leaving 13 bases between them. Germline assignment: CDR1 SGDLS and CDR2 YYNGEE. CDR3 nucleotide sequence: TGTGCCAGCACCCGCCAGGGTAGGTACGTC. Protein: CASTRQGRYV.

This clonotype appeared many times. The CDR3 loop reads CASSPTGTDQPQHF. The CDR3, as DNA: TGCGCCAGCAGTCCCACAGGGACCGATCAGCCCCAGCATTTT. The V and J genes are TRBV5-1 and TRBJ1-5, with D perhaps matching TRBD1 (6 bases). Between the trimmed V and J ends, which lost 5 bases and 5 bases, there was a span of 14 bases. The CDR3 sequence is 14 residues long. CDR1 SGHRS and CDR2 YFSETQ come from the germline V gene.

This chain links TRBV27 with TRBJ2-3; D gene uncertain. Germline CDR1 and CDR2: MNHEY and SMNVEV (reference sequence). V was clipped by 4 bases and J by 1 base, with 3 bases between them. The CDR3 sequence is 12 residues long. CDR3 in DNA: TGTGCCAGCAGTTCTTGCACAGATACGCAGTATTTT. Its translation is CASSSCTDTQYF.

This clonotype appeared many times. V and J are TRBV5-1 and TRBJ2-1; 7 nucleotides agree with TRBD2. Germline loops: CDR1 SGHRS, CDR2 YFSETQ. CDR3 length: 14 residues. The V segment lost 4 bases and the J segment 7 bases; nucleotides outside the gene matches: 8. The CDR3: CASSASGAENEQFF. CDR3 DNA sequence: TGCGCCAGCAGCGCTAGCGGCGCAGAGAATGAGCAGTTCTTC.

This clonotype was recorded a few times. The rearrangement uses TRBV18 and TRBJ2-3; D not certain. CDR1 and CDR2 from the germline V gene are KGHSH and LQKENI. This CDR3 region has 15 residues. V was clipped by 3 bases and J by 0 bases, with 10 bases between them. The CDR3 coding sequence is TGTGCCAGCTCACCCCCTACAGTCAGCACAGATACGCAGTATTTT. This codes for CASSPPTVSTDTQYF.

This clonotype was observed many times. V gene TRBV4-3 combines with J gene TRBJ2-7, with TRBD1 matching 8 bases. This CDR3 is built from 14 residues. V shed 0 bases and J 8 bases; nucleotides not matched to a gene: 6. Germline V gene sequence: CDR1 LGHNA, CDR2 YSLEER. The chain's CDR3 is CASSQDVPGGKQYF. Written as DNA, the CDR3 is TGCGCCAGCAGCCAAGATGTCCCAGGGGGCAAGCAGTACTTC.

This clonotype has more than one count but fewer than ten. V is TRBV11-2 and J is TRBJ2-7, with D perhaps TRBD1 (5 bases). CDR3 length: 12 amino acids. V was clipped by 5 bases and J by 3 bases, with 8 bases between them. Germline V gene sequence: CDR1 SGHAT, CDR2 FQNNGV. CDR3 sequence (DNA): TGTGCCAGCAGCGGACAAGTCTACGAGCAGTACTTC. It translates to CASSGQVYEQYF.

This clonotype came up a few times. This chain joins TRBV7-2 and TRBJ2-1, with 10 bases fitting TRBD2. V shed 5 bases, J shed 0 bases, and the junction held 4 bases outside the gene matches. From germline, CDR1 is SGHTA and CDR2 FQGNSA. The CDR3 is 16 amino acids. The CDR3 region has the DNA TGTGCCAGCAGCAAGCGGGGGGGGAGCTCCTACAATGAGCAGTTCTTC. It codes for CASSKRGGSSYNEQFF.

Only a few counts were recorded for this clonotype. The genes are TRBV12-3 or TRBV12-4 and TRBJ2-5, with D possibly TRBD2 on 7 matching bases. CDR3 length: 12 residues. Trimming removed 10 bases at V and 2 bases at J, with 11 bases between. For the CDR3, the DNA is TGTGCCACGGGGGGCTGGCAAGAGACCCAGTACTTC. Encoded protein: CATGGWQETQYF.

The rearrangement links TRBV5-1 to TRBJ2-5; D may be TRBD1 (7 bases). This CDR3 is 15 amino acids long. Per the germline V gene, CDR1 is SGHRS and CDR2 is YFSETQ. V dropped 4 bases and J dropped 5 bases, with 18 bases sitting between them. The CDR3 DNA follows: TGCGCCAGCAGCCCGGGGGACAGTGGGGGCGAGACCCAGTACTTC. It yields the protein CASSPGDSGGETQYF.